A selection of T cell receptor beta chains follows, all from one sample in a study of cytomegalovirus exposure and HLA in healthy donors. The assay was immunoSEQ multiplex PCR, and TCRdb's table has in-frame clones only and misses some. Of fewer than 150,000 clones listed, around 63% are singletons. Sequencing was performed on PBMCs. All receptors come from a human donor in good health. Each CDR3 is given with its conserved first and last residue. D genes are given only for firm matches. Rows may omit the clone size; those that give it use once, few, many or a size class.

v_gene: TRBV5-8; d_gene: TRBD2; j_gene: TRBJ2-3; abundance: .; CDR3nt: TGTGCCAGCAGCTGGGGGGGGGACACAGATACGCAGTATTTT; CDR3aa: CASSWGGDTDTQYF
v_gene: TRBV28; d_gene: .; j_gene: TRBJ2-7; abundance: .; CDR3nt: TGTGCCAGCAGATCCATCCAGCAGTACTTC; CDR3aa: CASRSIQQYF
v_gene: TRBV28; d_gene: .; j_gene: TRBJ1-5; abundance: .; CDR3nt: TGTGCCAGCAGTCCCCCGGGGACATCCCAAGCCAATCAGCCCCAGCATTTT; CDR3aa: CASSPPGTSQANQPQHF
v_gene: TRBV5-5; d_gene: TRBD1; j_gene: TRBJ2-7; abundance: .; CDR3nt: TGTGCCAGCAGCTCGACAGGGTCCGAGCAGTACTTC; CDR3aa: CASSSTGSEQYF
v_gene: TRBV6-6; d_gene: TRBD2; j_gene: TRBJ2-1; abundance: .; CDR3nt: TGTGCCAGCAGTTACGGGCGGGGGGGCGACAATGAGCAGTTCTTC; CDR3aa: CASSYGRGGDNEQFF
v_gene: TRBV19; d_gene: TRBD1; j_gene: TRBJ2-7; abundance: .; CDR3nt: TGTGCCAGTAGTCCGGGACAGTCGACCTACGAGCAGTACTTC; CDR3aa: CASSPGQSTYEQYF
v_gene: TRBV28; d_gene: TRBD1; j_gene: TRBJ2-7; abundance: .; CDR3nt: TGTGCCAGCAGTTTTTTCACAGGGGGCTACGAGCAGTACTTC; CDR3aa: CASSFFTGGYEQYF
v_gene: TRBV27; d_gene: TRBD2; j_gene: TRBJ2-1; abundance: few; CDR3nt: TGTGCCAGCAGTTTCCCCGGGACTAGCGGGAGGGCCCGGGAGCAGTTCTTC; CDR3aa: CASSFPGTSGRAREQFF
v_gene: TRBV11-2; d_gene: TRBD2; j_gene: TRBJ2-3; abundance: .; CDR3nt: TGTGCCAGCAGCTTGGGGACTAGCGGAAACACAGATACGCAGTATTTT; CDR3aa: CASSLGTSGNTDTQYF
v_gene: TRBV6-1; d_gene: .; j_gene: TRBJ2-7; abundance: .; CDR3nt: TGTGCCAGCAGTAAAGAAGGAGGGGTCGGGCCCTACGAGCAGTACTTC; CDR3aa: CASSKEGGVGPYEQYF
v_gene: TRBV6-5; d_gene: .; j_gene: TRBJ2-5; abundance: .; CDR3nt: TGTGCCAGCAGCATTCAGTTTAGCAGTCGCGAGACCCAGTACTTC; CDR3aa: CASSIQFSSRETQYF
v_gene: TRBV7-9; d_gene: .; j_gene: TRBJ1-2; abundance: .; CDR3nt: TGTGCCAGCAGCTTATCGACAGTTTATGGCTACACCTTC; CDR3aa: CASSLSTVYGYTF
v_gene: TRBV28; d_gene: .; j_gene: TRBJ2-5; abundance: .; CDR3nt: TGTGCCAGCAGGGATATGACAGTAGGGGAGACCCAGTACTTC; CDR3aa: CASRDMTVGETQYF
v_gene: TRBV10-3; d_gene: TRBD2; j_gene: TRBJ2-7; abundance: few; CDR3nt: TGTGCCACCGCCCAACTAGCGGGAACCTACGAGCAGTACTTC; CDR3aa: CATAQLAGTYEQYF
v_gene: TRBV10-1; d_gene: TRBD2; j_gene: TRBJ2-3; abundance: .; CDR3nt: TGCGCCAGCAGCGGACTAGCGGGAGAAGATACGCAGTATTTT; CDR3aa: CASSGLAGEDTQYF
v_gene: TRBV2; d_gene: TRBD2; j_gene: TRBJ2-1; abundance: .; CDR3nt: TGTGCCAGCAGTTGGACTAGCGGGAGGGGGGGTGAGCAGTTCTTC; CDR3aa: CASSWTSGRGGEQFF
v_gene: TRBV19; d_gene: .; j_gene: TRBJ1-4; abundance: .; CDR3nt: TGTGCCAGTAGTGACACAGACGAAGAACTGTTTTTT; CDR3aa: CASSDTDEELFF
v_gene: TRBV9; d_gene: .; j_gene: TRBJ2-7; abundance: .; CDR3nt: TGTGCCAGCAGCCTTACAGGGTTGGACGAGCAGTACTTC; CDR3aa: CASSLTGLDEQYF
v_gene: TRBV7-9; d_gene: .; j_gene: TRBJ2-3; abundance: .; CDR3nt: TGTGCCAGCCGACCCGGAGCCTCCGGTGGTACGGATACGCAGTATTTT; CDR3aa: CASRPGASGGTDTQYF
v_gene: TRBV4-1; d_gene: TRBD2; j_gene: TRBJ2-2; abundance: few; CDR3nt: TGCGCCAGCAGCCAACCCCTACTAGCGGGAGGGACCGGGGAGCTGTTTTTT; CDR3aa: CASSQPLLAGGTGELFF
v_gene: TRBV28; d_gene: TRBD2; j_gene: TRBJ2-7; abundance: .; CDR3nt: TGTGCCAGCAGGACCGGGACTAGCGTAAACGAGCAGTACTTC; CDR3aa: CASRTGTSVNEQYF
v_gene: TRBV27; d_gene: TRBD2; j_gene: TRBJ2-7; abundance: once; CDR3nt: TGTGCCAGCACCAGACTAGCGGGAATCTCCTACGAGCAGTACTTC; CDR3aa: CASTRLAGISYEQYF
v_gene: TRBV4-1; d_gene: .; j_gene: TRBJ1-2; abundance: .; CDR3nt: TGCGCCAGCAGCCAAGAAGAAGGGGAAACTTATGGCTACACCTTC; CDR3aa: CASSQEEGETYGYTF